This entry lists 11 T cell receptor beta chains sequenced from one sample in a study of identical twins. TCRdb fed the 5' RACE reads into MiXCR, producing one record per CDR3 protein. This table has some 1,700,000 distinct CDR3 sequences, 25% to 35% appearing once. Sequencing input: cord blood. The receptors were sampled from a newborn girl in good health.

The chain employs TRBV4-1 and TRBJ1-2; 8 nucleotides line up with TRBD1. The CDR3 covers 12 residues. After removal of 8 bases from V and 3 bases from J, the junction contained 2 bases not matched to a gene. The germline CDR1 and CDR2 sequences are MGHRA and YSYEKL. The DNA of the CDR3 is TGCGCCAGCGCAGGGGGCTACTATGGCTACACCTTC. Translated: CASAGGYYGYTF.

This clonotype was seen a handful of times. The chain joins TRBV21-1 to TRBJ2-1; the table assigns TRBD1, which was not confirmed against the DNA. TRBV21-1 is labeled a pseudogene. This CDR3 region has 16 residues. The CDR3 here is CASSKRGSTGQNEQFF. CDR3 DNA: TGTGCCAGCAGCAAAAGGGGTTCGACAGGGCAAAATGAGCAGTTCTTC.

Here the CDR3 reads CASSLGPGQSSYEQYF. The CDR3 DNA sequence: TGTGCCAGCAGCTTGGGTCCGGGACAGTCGTCCTACGAGCAGTACTTC. The chain employs TRBV7-9 and TRBJ2-7, with 7 bases aligning to TRBD1. This CDR3 spans 16 amino acids. Germline values: CDR1 SEHNR, CDR2 FQNEAQ (reference sequence). V was clipped by 3 bases and J by 1 base; unmatched bases: 9.

The chain combines TRBV7-2 with TRBJ2-7; D gene uncertain. The germline V and J ends were trimmed by 3 bases and 7 bases, with 13 bases remaining between them. Germline V lookup: CDR1 SGHTA, CDR2 FQGNSA. The length of the CDR3 is 13 residues. CDR3 coding DNA: TGTGCCAGCAGCTTCATGGACGTGGGGGAGCAGTACTTC. This sequence encodes CASSFMDVGEQYF.

This clonotype appeared a few times. The rearrangement uses TRBV21-1 and TRBJ2-1; TRBD2 is taken as the D call from the table, unchecked against the DNA. TRBV21-1 is classified as a pseudogene. CDR3 size: 21 residues. The DNA of the CDR3 is TGTGCCAACTTGTGCCAGCTAACCGTGGTTCGAGGGACTAGCGGGAGGGGTGAGCAGTTCTTC. It specifies CANLCQLTVVRGTSGRGEQFF.

This chain uses TRBV3-1 with TRBJ2-1; tentatively, D is TRBD1 (5 bases). Germline values: CDR1 LGHDT, CDR2 YNNKEL (reference sequence). V lost 0 bases to trimming and J lost 8 bases, with 11 bases between them. The CDR3 has 14 residues. In DNA form, the CDR3 reads TGTGCCAGCAGCCAAGATCTAGTGACAGATGAGCAGTTCTTC. It translates to CASSQDLVTDEQFF.

With regard to this clonotype: The junction differs from germline at one of its ends, possibly a read error. This sequence joins TRBV7-9 and TRBJ1-1, with D maybe TRBD1 (5 bases). CDR3 length: 11 residues. Germline CDR1 SEHNR, CDR2 FQNEAQ (reference sequence). CDR3 bases: TGTTCCAGCAGCTTGGGGGCTGAAGCTTTCTTT. Encoded protein: CSSSLGAEAFF.

This clonotype was detected only a few times. The chain has TRBV2 and TRBJ2-7, with 7 bases aligning to TRBD2. Trimming at V came to 6 bases and at J to 0 bases, leaving 17 bases not matched to a gene. Per the germline V gene, CDR1 is SNHLY and CDR2 is FYNNEI. This CDR3 is built from 18 residues. CDR3 region: CASRVSSGRREGSYEQYF. The CDR3 DNA is TGTGCCAGCAGGGTTTCTAGCGGCAGGAGAGAAGGCTCCTACGAGCAGTACTTC.

The chain carries TRBV7-2 and TRBJ2-1; TRBD2 matches at 9 bases. Germline assignment: CDR1 SGHTA and CDR2 FQGNSA. This CDR3 contains 18 residues. Trimming took 2 bases from V and 1 from J; bases not matched to a gene: 9. This CDR3 is CASSLSLRGRGSYNEQFF. The CDR3 nucleotides read TGTGCCAGCAGCTTAAGTCTGCGCGGGAGGGGGTCCTACAATGAGCAGTTCTTC.

CDR3 nucleotides: TGCGCCAGCCGAAAGACAGGGGGCAATGAGCAGTTCTTC. Translated: CASRKTGGNEQFF. This rearrangement joins TRBV4-1 to TRBJ2-1; 9 bases map to TRBD1. V gave up 8 bases and J gave up 6 bases; unmatched junction bases: 5. In germline, CDR1 is MGHRA, CDR2 YSYEKL. This CDR3 region has 13 residues.

A few counts support this clonotype. The junction and the germline gene differ at one end; a read error may be behind it. The rearrangement uses TRBV7-2 and TRBJ2-7; D remains unclear. The CDR3 totals 13 residues. Germline V gene data show CDR1 as SGHTA and CDR2 as FQGNSA. CDR3 sequence: CASSLAWAYEQYF. The CDR3 nucleotides are TGTGCCAGCAGTTTAGCTTGGGCCTACGAGCAGTACTTC.